The subject of this entry is one T cell receptor beta chain. This record comes from a study of T cell responses to AZD1222 COVID-19 vaccine. Clones were read by immunoSEQ multiplex PCR, and TCRdb kept only the in-frame ones, dropping some. Here the sample spans around 80,000 clones, roughly 80% being singletons. V lost 6 bases to trimming and J lost 3 bases; unmatched junction nucleotides: 4. CDR3 length: 13 residues. The sequence was collected from an adult who received the AZD1222 COVID-19 vaccine. The J gene is TRBJ2-7, the V gene TRBV12-3 or TRBV12-4; 8 bases map to TRBD1. This specimen was peripheral blood, taken 28 days after the second AZD1222 dose. The CDR3 sequence is CASSPGQVYEQYF. DNA for the CDR3: TGTGCCAGCAGCCCGGGACAGGTCTACGAGCAGTACTTC.